Given below is one TCR beta chain in context. The antigen is not known. These data originate in a study of beta chain features in type 1 diabetes. Study context: There were approximately 110,000,000 sorted cells examined across all samples.

Study conclusions and caveats: Among patients with Type 1 diabetes, TCRB CDR3s were moderately but significantly shorter in every one of the four CD4+ subsets. A PCR bias possibly favoring shorter templates would apply equally to patients and controls.

Purities over 95% were achieved in all sorted populations. All of the isolated RNA was reverse transcribed, so expressed TCRB transcripts were sequenced. It was found that naive, central memory and regulatory T cell samples averaged about 3.4 million reads. Produced via immunoSEQ multiplex PCR; TCRdb's table is partial and in-frame only. The repertoire consists of 130,000 or so clones, with around 15% occurring once and the leading ten covering over 2%. This CDR3 has 12 residues. The ends were cut back, 7 bases at V and 1 base at J, with 6 bases in the middle. CDR1 and CDR2 (germline): SGHTA, FQGNSA. This receptor was taken from a man aged 25 to 45 with type 1 diabetes. The J gene is TRBJ2-3, the V gene TRBV7-2; D remains ambiguous. The sequenced sample was central memory CD4+ T cells from blood. This chain's CDR3 is CASTRGTDTQYF. CDR3 bases: TGTGCCAGCACTCGTGGCACAGATACGCAGTATTTT.